The 17 T cell receptor beta chains reported below all come from one sample, sequenced in a study of Graves' ophthalmopathy and Graves' hyperthyroidism. Investigators amplified TCR beta CDR3 regions from RNA transcripts. RT-PCR in the first round used HTBI primers; a second-round multiplex PCR followed. A single record per CDR3 protein comes from TCRdb applying MiXCR to the multiplex PCR reads. The sample holds approximately 1.2 million distinct CDR3 sequences, 35% to 40% seen once. Sequenced material: peripheral blood or thyroid tissue (not recorded which). The receptors shown here come from an adult man with Graves' hyperthyroidism.

About this clonotype: A much larger clone differs by one base, so this may be a read error. The missing conserved phenylalanine or tryptophan at the end of this CDR3 makes a read error likely. The rearrangement joins TRBV10-3 to TRBJ1-6; possibly TRBD1 for D (5 bases). Germline V CDR1 and CDR2: ENHRY, SYGVKD. Trimming shortened V by 0 bases and J by 7 bases, and 10 bases separated the two germline ends. This CDR3 has 15 amino acids. The CDR3 loop reads CAISESAGQNSPLHL. The CDR3 DNA follows: TGTGCCATCAGTGAGTCGGCGGGGCAAAATTCACCCCTCCACCTT.

This clonotype has more than one count but fewer than ten. The V call is TRBV20-1, the J call TRBJ2-7; TRBD1 aligns across 8 bases. This CDR3 is 12 amino acids long. Germline V gene sequence: CDR1 DFQATT, CDR2 SNEGSKA (reference sequence). With 1 base clipped from V and 5 bases from J, the junction kept 1 base outside the gene matches. CDR3 DNA: TGCAGTGCTAGAGGGACAGGGAACGAGCAGTACTTC. Its translation is CSARGTGNEQYF.

V and J are TRBV7-9 and TRBJ2-5, with 11 bases fitting TRBD1. The CDR3 has 16 amino acids. Per germline, CDR1 SEHNR and CDR2 FQNEAQ (reference sequence). J gave up 5 bases and V 5 bases, and 10 bases lay outside the gene matches. The CDR3 loop reads CASSKGGQGGSETQYF. The CDR3 nucleotides read TGTGCCAGCAGCAAAGGGGGACAGGGGGGTTCGGAGACCCAGTACTTC.

The chain carries TRBV2 and TRBJ1-6; maybe TRBD1 (5 bases). In germline, CDR1 is SNHLY, CDR2 FYNNEI. V lost 8 bases and J lost 6, with 11 bases in between. CDR3 size: 13 residues. Here the CDR3 DNA reads TGTGCCAGCCGGGGGGAGGGTAATTCACCCCTCCACTTT. Translated: CASRGEGNSPLHF.

The chain employs TRBV29-1 and TRBJ2-2, with 11 bases matching TRBD2. In germline, CDR1 is SQVTM, CDR2 ANQGSEA. V dropped 4 bases and J dropped 1; count of bases not matched to a gene: 2. The CDR3 runs to 15 residues. The CDR3 reads CSVAGTSGNTGELFF. For the CDR3, the DNA is TGCAGCGTTGCGGGGACTAGCGGGAACACCGGGGAGCTGTTTTTT.

About this clonotype: Just one base apart from a much larger clone, this may be a read error. V and J are TRBV5-8 and TRBJ1-2; D is ambiguous. CDR3 length equals 14 residues. Germline values: CDR1 SGHTS, CDR2 YDEGEE. The CDR3 is CAGSLGERSYGYTF. Written as DNA, the CDR3 is TGTGCCGGCAGCTTAGGAGAAAGGAGCTATGGCTACACCTTC. The full variable domain, rest sourced from reference TRBV5-8 and TRBJ1-2, is EAGVTQSPTHLIKTRGQQATLRCSPISGHTSVYWYQQALGLGLQFLLWYDEGEERNRGNFPPRFSGRQFPNYSSELNVNALELEDSALYLCAGSLGERSYGYTFGSGTRLTVV.

As concerns this clonotype: A much more abundant neighbour one base away suggests this may be a read error. The V and J genes are TRBV7-8 and TRBJ2-7; D is unresolved. Trimming left V 1 base short and J 3 bases short, with 13 bases between. This CDR3 comprises 15 residues. CDR1 SGHVS and CDR2 FQNEAQ come from the germline V gene. For the CDR3, the DNA is TGTGCCAGCAGCTTAGAGGCGTGGTTGGACTACGAGCAGTACTTC. This gives the protein CASSLEAWLDYEQYF.

V and J are TRBV2 and TRBJ1-1; a weak D match, TRBD1 (6 bases). V dropped 0 bases and J dropped 5 bases, with 13 bases sitting between them. CDR3 size: 15 residues. The germline CDR1 and CDR2 sequences are SNHLY and FYNNEI. DNA for the CDR3: TGTGCCAGCAGTGAAGCGCGAGGGGGGGGAACTGAAGCTTTCTTT. Protein product: CASSEARGGGTEAFF.

This clonotype has a count of ten or more. The chain couples TRBV6-6 to TRBJ2-5, with D tentatively TRBD2 (6 bases). Germline CDR1 and CDR2: MNHNY and SVGAGI (reference sequence). V gave up 6 bases and J gave up 1 base, with 15 bases separating them. The CDR3 is 15 residues long. For the CDR3, the DNA is TGTGCCAGCAGGGCCCAGGGTAGCGGCCAAGAGACCCAGTACTTC. This gives the protein CASRAQGSGQETQYF.

This clonotype was counted many times. V and J are TRBV6-5 and TRBJ1-1; no firm D call. Trimming took 5 bases from V and 0 from J, leaving 4 bases between them. The germline V gene encodes CDR1 MNHEY and CDR2 SVGAGI. CDR3 size: 12 residues. Here the CDR3 DNA reads TGTGCCAGCAGTCGGATGAACACTGAAGCTTTCTTT. It specifies CASSRMNTEAFF.

This clonotype occurred a few times. The chain combines TRBV12-3 or TRBV12-4 with TRBJ2-6; a weak D match, TRBD1 (6 bases). Deletions cut 6 bases from V and 0 bases from J, with 18 bases between. This CDR3 has 18 residues. The CDR3 sequence is CASRNSWDNRSGANVLTF. The CDR3 region has the DNA TGTGCCAGCAGAAACTCGTGGGACAACCGCTCTGGGGCCAACGTCCTGACTTTC.

The V and J genes are TRBV9 and TRBJ1-2, with 10 bases identical to TRBD1. The V gene's germline CDR1 is SGDLS and CDR2 YYNGEE. The V gene end was trimmed by 6 bases and the J gene end by 2 bases; junction bases not matched to a gene: 4. There are 14 residues in the CDR3. The CDR3 spells CASNRQGANYGYTF. The CDR3 nucleotides read TGTGCCAGCAACAGACAGGGGGCAAACTATGGCTACACCTTC.

The J gene is TRBJ2-7, the V gene TRBV3-1; the match to TRBD2 covers 12 bases. Trimming removed 7 bases from V and 7 bases from J; junction bases left unmatched: 8. CDR1 LGHDT and CDR2 YNNKEL come from the germline V gene (reference sequence). This CDR3 is built from 14 residues. The CDR3, as DNA: TGTGCCAGCACCCGGACTAGCGGGACTCTTGAGCAGTACTTC. Translating gives CASTRTSGTLEQYF.

This clonotype was detected many times. The chain links TRBV20-1 to TRBJ1-2, with D possibly TRBD1 on 6 matching bases. From germline, CDR1 is DFQATT and CDR2 SNEGSKA (reference sequence). Trimming removed 3 bases at V and 0 bases at J, with 20 bases between. The CDR3 spans 17 residues. This CDR3 reads CSAREALADRPNYGYTF. CDR3 nucleotide sequence: TGCAGTGCTAGGGAGGCCTTGGCGGACAGACCTAACTATGGCTACACCTTC.

Concerning this clonotype itself: This may come from a read error, since a much larger clone is one base off. The chain employs TRBV10-3 and TRBJ1-2; 8 positions match TRBD1. The CDR3 loop spans 14 amino acids. Per germline, CDR1 ENHRY and CDR2 SYGVKD. CDR3 region: CASSYSDRAAGYTF. As DNA, the CDR3 is TGTGCCAGCAGTTACTCGGACAGGGCAGCTGGCTACACCTTC.

A remark on this clonotype: Possible read error: a much larger clone is one base away. The rearrangement joins TRBV7-2 to TRBJ2-7; 8 bases match TRBD2. The germline V gene has CDR1 SGHTA and CDR2 FQGNSA. The CDR3 loop spans 16 amino acids. The CDR3 DNA reads as TGTGCCAGCAGCTTTTTACTAGCGGAGCGAAGGGGCGAGCACTACTTC. Protein product: CASSFLLAERRGEHYF.

A note on this clonotype: Germline and junction disagree at one end, which may indicate a read error. The chain is built from TRBV19 and TRBJ1-5; the D is unclear. The length of the CDR3 is 15 residues. In germline, CDR1 is LNHDA, CDR2 SQIVND (reference sequence). CDR3 in amino acids: CAGSIFSYSNQPQHF. The DNA for the CDR3 is TGTGCCGGTAGTATATTTTCTTATAGCAATCAGCCCCAGCATTTT.